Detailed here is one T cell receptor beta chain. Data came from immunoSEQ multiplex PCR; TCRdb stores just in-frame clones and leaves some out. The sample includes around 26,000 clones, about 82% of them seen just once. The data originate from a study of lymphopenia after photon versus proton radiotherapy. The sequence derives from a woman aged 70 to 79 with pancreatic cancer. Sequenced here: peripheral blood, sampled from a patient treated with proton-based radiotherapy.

The CDR3 sequence: CASSPGTRDNEQFF. CDR3 nucleotide sequence: TGTGCCAGCTCACCGGGGACTCGCGACAATGAGCAGTTCTTC. The chain links TRBV18 to TRBJ2-1; D is possibly TRBD2 (6 bases). CDR1 KGHSH and CDR2 LQKENI come from the germline V gene. The CDR3 runs 14 residues. The V and J ends lost 3 bases and 5 bases respectively, with 11 bases between them. Full variable domain (outside the CDR3, taken from reference TRBV18 and TRBJ2-1): NAGVMQNPRHLVRRRGQEARLRCSPMKGHSHVYWYRQLPEEGLKFMVYLQKENIIDESGMPKERFSAEFPKEGPSILRIQQVVRGDSAAYFCASSPGTRDNEQFFGPGTRLTVL.